This T cell receptor beta chain originates from a study of blood T cell repertoires in COVID-19 (dated by TCRdb to the early 2020s). Context from the whole study: Collaborator samples came from the United States, Italy and Spain and covered acute and convalescent phases of COVID-19. Samples were obtained from the ongoing ImmuneRACE study (first 160 participants) and from 1,254 subjects provided by 6 global collaborators. The repertoires were made available in a free public database intended to serve as a resource for research on the immune response to SARS-CoV-2. Nearly every sample came with metadata listing a de-identified subject ID, COVID-19 status, age in years and sex. The material from the prospective study consisted of cDNA or gDNA derived from T cells, B-cell-depleted T cells, or PBMCs. Subjects who had been exposed to COVID-19, were actively infected with it, or had recovered from it provided the deeply sampled blood TCRbeta repertoires that made up the dataset. Where HLA class I and class II types were available, the types were taken from metadata supplied by the sample provider, not from assay-based typing.

A remark on this clone: It has no known antigen specificity. No qualities accompany the bases; no much larger clone lies one base away.

General study outcomes and caveats: Clinical and demographic metadata were provided uncurated, with the amount varying by source and participant.

Participants in the prospective study were enrolled through a virtual design, were aged 18 to 89 years, and lived in roughly 25 United States geographic areas. In the prospective study, participants were assigned to cohorts based on the clinical history participants reported in a screening survey and a study questionnaire. ImmuneRACE Cohort 3 recovered participants were defined by two consecutive negative NP/OP PCR tests, healthcare professional clearance, or symptom resolution. Each participant in the prospective study had whole blood, serum and a nasopharyngeal or oropharyngeal swab collected by mobile phlebotomists. Prospective study participants could optionally give additional blood draws and questionnaires over an approximately 2-month period. Blood samples from the prospective study were shipped frozen or at room temperature prior to DNA extraction. TCRbeta CDR3 regions were amplified from genomic DNA using the immunoSEQ Assay, a bias-controlled multiplex PCR. From the authors' description of their analysis: Within the assay, amplification of reference gene primers was used to estimate how many nucleated cells each sample contained. Sequence reads were collapsed and filtered to measure the absolute abundance of every unique TCRbeta CDR3 rearrangement. For each sample, productive Simpson clonality was calculated as the square root of Simpson's diversity index over productive rearrangements. Not all clones reach the TCRdb copy of this immuneACCESS table, which keeps in-frame sequences only. Checked studies attribute under half of the gap to unresolved V genes and leave the rest unexplained. The V and J calls and clone size are taken from that table; D and trimming were inferred from the DNA. This sample has nearly 200,000 clones in its table, and 80% to 85% of those were observed once. The top ten clonotypes cover approximately 7.9% of the sample.

This clonotype originated in a man aged 35 to 55 who had recovered from COVID-19. The sequencing input was PBMCs or T cells enriched from blood (not recorded which).

The CDR3 amino acid sequence is: CASTKTGSNQPQHF. The bases read TGTGCCAGTACAAAGACAGGTAGCAATCAGCCCCAGCATTTT. The chain uses TRBV19 and TRBJ1-5, and TRBD1 may be the D gene, going by 6 matching bases. The junction shows trimming of 7 bases on V and 0 bases on J, plus 10 bases between the germline ends. Including cysteine and phenylalanine, the CDR3 has 14 amino acids. The entry retains the CDR3 DNA only, 42 bases that are in frame from base 1. CDR1 and CDR2, looked up from the germline V gene (reference sequence), are LNHDA and SQIVND.